These T cell receptor beta chains were read from a single sample in a study of cytomegalovirus exposure and HLA in healthy donors. Sequenced by immunoSEQ multiplex PCR; TCRdb stores in-frame clones only, minus some. The table records some 120,000 clones, about 81% of them present only once. The sequencing sample was made of PBMCs. These receptors all stem from a man aged 35-49 years in good health and CMV-seronegative. The CDR3 runs from the conserved cysteine through the conserved F or W. Fields, in order: clone size, D gene, CDR3 length, V gene, J gene, CDR3 protein, CDR3 DNA. A D gene is named only where the DNA matches it firmly. A clone size is listed for some rows: how often the clone was seen (once, few, many), or a class if it is expanded.

NA,TRBD1,13,TRBV30,TRBJ2-7,CAWSGQGIYEQYF,TGTGCCTGGAGTGGACAGGGGATCTACGAGCAGTACTTC
NA,NA,15,TRBV4-3,TRBJ1-5,CASSPDSSGRQPQHF,TGCGCCAGCAGCCCCGACTCCTCAGGGCGGCAGCCCCAGCATTTT
NA,NA,13,TRBV6-5,TRBJ2-5,CASRRSHLETQYF,TGTGCCAGCAGGAGATCTCACTTAGAGACCCAGTACTTC
few,TRBD1,13,TRBV6-1,TRBJ1-2,CASSPGQTYGYTF,TGTGCCAGCAGTCCGGGACAGACCTATGGCTACACCTTC
NA,NA,17,TRBV4-3,TRBJ2-1,CASSQDLAVKFYNEQFF,TGCGCCAGCAGCCAAGATCTGGCGGTAAAATTTTACAATGAGCAGTTCTTC
NA,TRBD1,14,TRBV27,TRBJ1-6,CASSRDRNNSPLHF,TGTGCCAGCAGTAGGGACAGAAATAATTCACCCCTCCACTTT
NA,TRBD1,13,TRBV5-1,TRBJ2-7,CASSSGTDYEQYF,TGCGCCAGCAGCTCAGGGACAGATTACGAGCAGTACTTC
NA,NA,15,TRBV18,TRBJ1-1,CASSPPSRETGGAFF,TGTGCCAGCTCACCACCCAGCAGGGAAACCGGGGGAGCTTTCTTT
NA,TRBD1,15,TRBV15,TRBJ2-5,CATSGGQGGVETQYF,TGTGCCACCAGCGGGGGACAGGGGGGCGTTGAGACCCAGTACTTC
NA,TRBD2,16,TRBV9,TRBJ2-5,CASTRGSGSWEETQYF,TGTGCCAGCACCCGGGGTAGCGGGAGTTGGGAGGAGACCCAGTACTTC
NA,NA,15,TRBV9,TRBJ2-5,CASSVGDTATETQYF,TGTGCCAGCAGCGTAGGGGACACCGCTACAGAGACCCAGTACTTC
NA,TRBD2,19,TRBV5-6,TRBJ2-7,CASSLMGGSGAASSYEQYF,TGTGCCAGCAGCTTGATGGGCGGTAGCGGGGCGGCTAGCTCCTACGAGCAGTACTTC
NA,TRBD2,15,TRBV2,TRBJ2-3,CASSDKRGYTDTQYF,TGTGCCAGCAGTGACAAGCGGGGGTACACAGATACGCAGTATTTT
NA,NA,15,TRBV7-9,TRBJ1-2,CASSPGRGSNYGYTF,TGTGCCAGCAGCCCCGGCAGGGGCTCCAACTATGGCTACACCTTC
NA,TRBD2,15,TRBV19,TRBJ2-2,CASGLAGAIGGELFF,TGTGCCAGTGGACTAGCGGGAGCTATTGGCGGGGAGCTGTTTTTT
NA,NA,14,TRBV5-1,TRBJ1-1,CASSFGLGEAEAFF,TGCGCCAGCAGCTTCGGTTTGGGAGAGGCTGAAGCTTTCTTT
NA,TRBD1,15,TRBV5-4,TRBJ2-7,CASSGPGQGLYEQYF,TGTGCCAGCAGCGGACCGGGACAGGGTTTGTACGAGCAGTACTTC